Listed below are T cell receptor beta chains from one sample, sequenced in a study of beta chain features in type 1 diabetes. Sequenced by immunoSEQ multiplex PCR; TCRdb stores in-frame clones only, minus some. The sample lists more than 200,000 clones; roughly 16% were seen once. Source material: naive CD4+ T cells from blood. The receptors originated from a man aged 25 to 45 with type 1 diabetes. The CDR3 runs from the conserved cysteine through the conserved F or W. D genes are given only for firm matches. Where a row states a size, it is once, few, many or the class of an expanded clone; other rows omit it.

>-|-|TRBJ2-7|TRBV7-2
TGTGCCAGCAGCTTAGAATACTGGCGCGAGCAGTACTTC
CASSLEYWREQYF
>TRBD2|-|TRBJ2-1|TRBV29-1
TGCAGCGCCCTAGCGGGAGCGGCTGAGCAGTTCTTC
CSALAGAAEQFF
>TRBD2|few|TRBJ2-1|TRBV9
TGTGCCAGCAGCGGGACTAGCGGGAGGGCCTACAATGAGCAGTTCTTC
CASSGTSGRAYNEQFF
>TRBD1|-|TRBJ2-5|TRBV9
TGTGCCAGCACCGAGGGGGGACAGGGGCAAGAGACCCAGTACTTC
CASTEGGQGQETQYF
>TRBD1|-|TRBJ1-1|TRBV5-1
TGCGCCAGCAGCCTCGGACAGGGATGGAATGAAGCTTTCTTT
CASSLGQGWNEAFF
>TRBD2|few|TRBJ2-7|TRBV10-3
TGTGCCATCAGTGACTCTAGCGGGAGGGCTTGGGACGAGCAGTACTTC
CAISDSSGRAWDEQYF
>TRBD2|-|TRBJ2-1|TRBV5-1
TGCGCCAGCAGCTTCTCTAGCGGGGTATACAATGAGCAGTTCTTC
CASSFSSGVYNEQFF
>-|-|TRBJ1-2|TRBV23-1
TGCGCCAGCAGGCCCCGGCAGGGGAGTTTTGCTGGCTACACCTTC
CASRPRQGSFAGYTF
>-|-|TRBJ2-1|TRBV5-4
TGTGCCAGCAGCCCGGGACCCCAGCAGTTCTTC
CASSPGPQQFF
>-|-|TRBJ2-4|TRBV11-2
TGTGCCAGCAGCTTTCCCCAAAACATTCAGTACTTC
CASSFPQNIQYF
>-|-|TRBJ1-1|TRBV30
TGTGCCTGGAGTGTAAGGGTTGAAGCTTTCTTT
CAWSVRVEAFF
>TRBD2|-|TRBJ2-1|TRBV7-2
TGTGCCAGCAGAACAGCGGGAGGGCAGCAGTTCTTC
CASRTAGGQQFF
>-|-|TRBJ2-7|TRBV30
TGTGCCTGCCAGGACGGTCGAAGCTCCTACGAGCAGTACTTC
CACQDGRSSYEQYF
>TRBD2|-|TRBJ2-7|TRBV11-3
TGTGCCAGCAGCTCGGGATGGCTAGCGGGAGGGCCCTACGAGCAGTACTTC
CASSSGWLAGGPYEQYF
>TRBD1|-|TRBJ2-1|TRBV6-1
TGTGCCAGCACGGCTCAGGGGGCGCAAGTCAATGAGCAGTTCTTC
CASTAQGAQVNEQFF
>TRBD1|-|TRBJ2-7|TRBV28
TGTGCCACAACGACAGGGATAGAGCAGTACTTC
CATTTGIEQYF
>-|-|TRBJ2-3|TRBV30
TGTGCCTGGATCGCGGGCTTCACAGATACGCAGTATTTT
CAWIAGFTDTQYF
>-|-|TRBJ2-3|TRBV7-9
TGTGCCAGCAGTACCCTCACAGATACGCAGTATTTT
CASSTLTDTQYF
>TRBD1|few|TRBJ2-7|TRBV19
TGTGCCAGTAGCAATCCGGGACAGCTCACCTACGAGCAGTACTTC
CASSNPGQLTYEQYF
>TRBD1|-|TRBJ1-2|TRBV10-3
TGTGCCATCACCATGGACAGGGAATATGGCTACACCTTC
CAITMDREYGYTF
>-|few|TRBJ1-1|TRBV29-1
TGCAGCGTTAGGGGACAAGGGAACACTGAAGCTTTCTTT
CSVRGQGNTEAFF
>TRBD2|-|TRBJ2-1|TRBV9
TGTGCCAGCAGCCTACAAATAGCGGGAGGGCGAAATGAGCAGTTCTTC
CASSLQIAGGRNEQFF
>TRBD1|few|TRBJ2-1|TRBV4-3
TGCGCCAGCAGCCAAGCCGGGACAGGCTACAATGAGCAGTTCTTC
CASSQAGTGYNEQFF
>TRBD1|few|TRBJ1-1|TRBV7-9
TGTGCCAGCAGCGACCGGGACAGGAACACTGAAGCTTTCTTT
CASSDRDRNTEAFF
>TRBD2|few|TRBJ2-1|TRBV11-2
TGTGCCAGCAGCGTTAGCGGGAGGAAGTATGAGCAGTTCTTC
CASSVSGRKYEQFF
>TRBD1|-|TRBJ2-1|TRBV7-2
TGTGCCAGCAGCCGAGGGACAGGGCTCTACAATGAGCAGTTCTTC
CASSRGTGLYNEQFF
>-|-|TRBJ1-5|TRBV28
TGTGCCAGCAGTTTAAGTTACGCGGGAAGGACCCAGCATTTT
CASSLSYAGRTQHF
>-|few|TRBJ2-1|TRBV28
TGTGCCAGCGGGGGCAATAACTACAATGAGCAGTTCTTC
CASGGNNYNEQFF
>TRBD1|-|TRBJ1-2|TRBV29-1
TGCAGCGTTGAAGGACAGGGTCAAGGCTACACCTTC
CSVEGQGQGYTF
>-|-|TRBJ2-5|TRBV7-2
TGTGCCAGCAGCCAGGGGACCGGAGAGACCCAGTACTTC
CASSQGTGETQYF
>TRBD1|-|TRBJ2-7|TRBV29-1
TGCAGCGGGGGGACAGGGGTCGGGTACGAGCAGTACTTC
CSGGTGVGYEQYF
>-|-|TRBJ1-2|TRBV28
TGTGCCGTAAATCAAGGCTACACCTTC
CAVNQGYTF
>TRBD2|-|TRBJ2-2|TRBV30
TGTGCCTGGACGGGAAAGGGGACGACTAGCGGTACCGGGGAGCTGTTTTTT
CAWTGKGTTSGTGELFF
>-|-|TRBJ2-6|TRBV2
TGTGCCAGCAGGGTAGTAGCTGGGGCCAACGTCCTGACTTTC
CASRVVAGANVLTF
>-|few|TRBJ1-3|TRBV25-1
TGTGCCAGCAGTCGACTCAGCTCTGGAAACACCATATATTTT
CASSRLSSGNTIYF
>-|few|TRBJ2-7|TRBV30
TGTGCCTGGAGTGTGTTTGCCTACGAGCAGTACTTC
CAWSVFAYEQYF
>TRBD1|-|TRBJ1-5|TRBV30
TGTGCCTGGAGTACAGGGGGAAGCAATCAGCCCCAGCATTTT
CAWSTGGSNQPQHF
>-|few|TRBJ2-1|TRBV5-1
TGCGCCAGCAGCTTGGACCGTGAGCAGTTCTTC
CASSLDREQFF
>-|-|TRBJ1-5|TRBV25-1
TGTGCCAGCAGTCCAGGGTTTCGACAGCCCCAGCATTTT
CASSPGFRQPQHF
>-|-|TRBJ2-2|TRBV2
TGTGCCAGCACCCCTGGATACACCGGGGAGCTGTTTTTT
CASTPGYTGELFF
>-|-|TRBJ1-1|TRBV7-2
TGTGCCAGCAGCGAACAGGGTAACACTGAAGCTTTCTTT
CASSEQGNTEAFF
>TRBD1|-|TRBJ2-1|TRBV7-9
TGTGCCAGCAGCTTATCCCTTCCGGGACAGGGAACTGTCTTC
CASSLSLPGQGTVF
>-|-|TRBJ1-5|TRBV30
TGTGCCTGGAGTGGAGGACAGTCGGGCGGCCAGCCCCAGCATTTT
CAWSGGQSGGQPQHF
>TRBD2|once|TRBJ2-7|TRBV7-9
TGTGCCAGCAGCTCGGGACTAGCGGGCACCTACGAGCAGTACTTC
CASSSGLAGTYEQYF
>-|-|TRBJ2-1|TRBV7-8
TGTGCCAGCAGCTTAGCGCCGGGGGAAAAGTACAATGAGCAGTTCTTC
CASSLAPGEKYNEQFF